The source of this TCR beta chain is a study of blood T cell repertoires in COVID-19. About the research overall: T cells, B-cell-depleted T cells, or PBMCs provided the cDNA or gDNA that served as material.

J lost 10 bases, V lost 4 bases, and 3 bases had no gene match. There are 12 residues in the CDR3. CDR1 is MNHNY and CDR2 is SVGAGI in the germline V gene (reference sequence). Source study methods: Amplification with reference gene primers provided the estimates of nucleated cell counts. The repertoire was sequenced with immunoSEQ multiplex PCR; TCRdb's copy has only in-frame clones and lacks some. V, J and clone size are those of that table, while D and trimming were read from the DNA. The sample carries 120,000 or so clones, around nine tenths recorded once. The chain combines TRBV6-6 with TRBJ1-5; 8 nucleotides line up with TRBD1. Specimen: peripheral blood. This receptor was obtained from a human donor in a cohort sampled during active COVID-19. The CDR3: CASSSSGGPQHF. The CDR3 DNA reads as TGTGCCAGCAGTTCCTCAGGGGGCCCCCAGCATTTT.